This TCR beta chain derives from a study of shared clonotypes between healthy human individuals. In the study overall: The plates for each donor numbered three CD4 naive, three CD4 memory, two CD8 naive and one CD8 memory. Study findings and constraints: Across subsets, estimated richness was generally greater for naive than for memory populations. Generation probability values for non-shared clonotypes were lower than those for clonotypes shared by all four donors.

Original processing methods: In the immunoSEQ data, sequences were junction-only and lacked quality scores, so filtering differed. The repertoire was sequenced with immunoSEQ multiplex PCR; TCRdb's copy has only in-frame clones and lacks some. The DNA was the basis for D and trimming; V, J and clone size are from that table. The profile shows roughly 700,000 clones, about 74% of them singletons. Comment on this clone: The antigen is not known.

The specimen was memory CD4+ T cells sorted from blood. Sample subset: CD45RA-negative fraction. The TCR comes from a woman in her 30s in good health.

The CDR3 here is CATAGRRGETQYF. For the CDR3, the DNA is TGTGCCACCGCGGGACGAAGGGGGGAGACCCAGTACTTC. This chain links TRBV28 with TRBJ2-5; D is tentatively TRBD1 or TRBD2 (6 bases each). This CDR3 contains 13 residues. Trimming shortened V by 10 bases and J by 5 bases, and 17 bases separated the two germline ends. Germline loops: CDR1 MDHEN, CDR2 SYDVKM.